This entry is about one T cell receptor (beta chain). What it binds is not known. The sample belongs to a study of Ad26.COV2.S vaccination and SARS-CoV-2 variants. Study-level information: Into the muscle, Ad26.COV2.S was dosed once or twice, 56 days apart. Study-wide results and caveats: Individuals receiving vaccine had higher spike-specific TCR breadth than placebo recipients did. Non-spike TCR breadth showed similarity between vaccine and placebo recipients.

Treatment here: about 20 received Ad26.COV2.S at low or high dose, single or two shots; a few received placebo; per-sample allocation not given. The samples date from day 63 after the first vaccine or placebo injection. As its vector, the vaccine had Ad26, which expressed Wuhan-strain SARS-CoV-2 spike. Germline CDR1 LNHNV, CDR2 YYDKDF (reference sequence). The CDR3 runs to 15 residues. V lost 0 bases to trimming and J lost 2 bases, with 7 bases between them. Method: immunoSEQ multiplex PCR; TCRdb's copy keeps in-frame clones and lacks some. The sample shows hundreds of thousands of clones, 83% of them seen only once.

Sequences were derived from peripheral blood, sampled in a trial of Ad26.COV2.S vaccine versus placebo. The chain is built from TRBV15 and TRBJ2-2; D gene uncertain. This clonotype was obtained from a person between 18 and 65 years old who received the Ad26.COV2.S COVID-19 vaccine or a placebo. The CDR3 is CATSRDLSNTGELFF. Here the CDR3 DNA reads TGTGCCACCAGCAGAGATCTGAGCAACACCGGGGAGCTGTTTTTT.